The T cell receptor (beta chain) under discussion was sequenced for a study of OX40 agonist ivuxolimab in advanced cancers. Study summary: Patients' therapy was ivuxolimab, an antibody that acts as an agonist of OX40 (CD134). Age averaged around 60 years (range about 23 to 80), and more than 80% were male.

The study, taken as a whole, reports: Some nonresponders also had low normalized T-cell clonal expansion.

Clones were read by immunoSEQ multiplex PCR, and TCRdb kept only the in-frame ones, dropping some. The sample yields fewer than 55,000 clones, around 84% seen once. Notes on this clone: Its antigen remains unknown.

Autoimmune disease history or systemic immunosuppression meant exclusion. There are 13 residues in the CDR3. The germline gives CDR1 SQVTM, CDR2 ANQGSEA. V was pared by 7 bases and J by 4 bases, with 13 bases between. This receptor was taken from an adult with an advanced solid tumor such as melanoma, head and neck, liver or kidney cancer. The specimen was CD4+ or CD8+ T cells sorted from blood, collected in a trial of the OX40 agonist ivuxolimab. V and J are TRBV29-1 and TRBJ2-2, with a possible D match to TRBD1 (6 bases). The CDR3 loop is CSATGMPTGELFF. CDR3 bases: TGCAGCGCTACAGGGATGCCCACCGGGGAGCTGTTTTTT.